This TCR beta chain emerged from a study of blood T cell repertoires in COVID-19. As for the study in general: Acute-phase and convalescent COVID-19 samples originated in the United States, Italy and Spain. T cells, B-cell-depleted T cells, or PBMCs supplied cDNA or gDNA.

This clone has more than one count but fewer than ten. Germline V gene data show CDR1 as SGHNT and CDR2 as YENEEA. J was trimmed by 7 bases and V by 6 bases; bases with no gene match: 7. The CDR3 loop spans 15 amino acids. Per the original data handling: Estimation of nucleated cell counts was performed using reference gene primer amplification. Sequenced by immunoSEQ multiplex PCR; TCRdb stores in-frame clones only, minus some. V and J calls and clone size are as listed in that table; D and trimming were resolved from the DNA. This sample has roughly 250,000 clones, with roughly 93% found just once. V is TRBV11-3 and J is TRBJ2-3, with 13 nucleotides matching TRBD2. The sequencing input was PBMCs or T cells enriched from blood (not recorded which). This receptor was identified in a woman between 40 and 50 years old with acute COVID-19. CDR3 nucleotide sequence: TGTGCCAGCAGAGAGAGGACTAGCGGGAGCAATACGCAGTATTTT. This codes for CASRERTSGSNTQYF.